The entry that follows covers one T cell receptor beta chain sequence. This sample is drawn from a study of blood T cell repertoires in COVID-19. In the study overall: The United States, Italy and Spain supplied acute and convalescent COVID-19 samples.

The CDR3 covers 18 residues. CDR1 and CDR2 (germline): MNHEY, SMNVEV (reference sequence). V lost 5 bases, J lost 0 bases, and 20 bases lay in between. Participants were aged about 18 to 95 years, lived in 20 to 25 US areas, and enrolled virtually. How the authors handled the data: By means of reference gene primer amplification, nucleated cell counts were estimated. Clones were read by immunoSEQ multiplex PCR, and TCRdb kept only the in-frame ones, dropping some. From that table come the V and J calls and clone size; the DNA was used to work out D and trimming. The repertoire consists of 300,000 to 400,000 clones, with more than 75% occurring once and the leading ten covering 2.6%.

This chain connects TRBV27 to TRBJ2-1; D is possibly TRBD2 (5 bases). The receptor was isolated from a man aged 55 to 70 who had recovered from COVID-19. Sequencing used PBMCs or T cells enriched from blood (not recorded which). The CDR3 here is CASSVRALSGSSYNEQFF. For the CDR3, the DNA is TGTGCCAGCAGTGTAAGGGCATTAAGCGGTAGCTCCTACAATGAGCAGTTCTTC.